The clone carrying this T cell receptor beta chain was observed a single time. This entry comes from a study of T cell changes during pregnancy in multiple sclerosis. Sequencing used immunoSEQ multiplex PCR; TCRdb keeps in-frame clones, though not all of them. Here the sample spans approximately 30,000 clones, roughly 86% being singletons. Trimming removed 5 bases from V and 3 bases from J, with 11 bases in between. CDR1 is SGHAT and CDR2 is FQNNGV in the germline V gene. The CDR3 loop spans 13 amino acids. The source was CD8+ T cells from peripheral blood mononuclear cells, collected in the first trimester of pregnancy. The rearrangement uses TRBV11-2 and TRBJ2-7; the D gene is possibly TRBD1 (6 bases). The TCR was taken from a female donor with multiple sclerosis, enrolled in a pregnancy study. The CDR3 protein is CASSLIQGYEQYF. In DNA form, the CDR3 reads TGTGCCAGCAGCCTAATACAGGGCTACGAGCAGTACTTC.